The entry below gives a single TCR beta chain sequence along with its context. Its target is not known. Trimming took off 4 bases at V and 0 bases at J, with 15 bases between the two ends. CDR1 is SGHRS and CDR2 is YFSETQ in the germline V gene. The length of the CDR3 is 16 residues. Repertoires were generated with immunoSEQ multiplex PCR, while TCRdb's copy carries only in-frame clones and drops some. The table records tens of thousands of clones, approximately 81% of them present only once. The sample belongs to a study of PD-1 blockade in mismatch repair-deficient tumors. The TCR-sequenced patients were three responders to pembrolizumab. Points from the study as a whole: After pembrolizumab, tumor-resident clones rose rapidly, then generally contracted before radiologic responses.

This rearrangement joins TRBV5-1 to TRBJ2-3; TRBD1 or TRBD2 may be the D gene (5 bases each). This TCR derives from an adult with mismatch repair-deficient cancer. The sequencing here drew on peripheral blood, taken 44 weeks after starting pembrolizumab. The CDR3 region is CASSKGRVSSTDTQYF. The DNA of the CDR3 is TGCGCCAGCAGCAAGGGACGGGTTTCTAGCACAGATACGCAGTATTTT.